The clone carrying this TCR beta chain was seen once. As yet, its antigen is unknown. The sample is drawn from a study of shared clonotypes between healthy human individuals. As for the study in general: Per-donor plates numbered three CD4 naive, three CD4 memory, two CD8 naive and one CD8 memory.

General study findings and limits: The study found lower generation probabilities in non-shared clonotypes than in those shared by all four donors. Naive CD4 clonotypes were shared across several donors at around 5%. Larger estimated richness was generally seen in naive subsets than in memory subsets.

This CDR3 spans 15 amino acids. Trimming took 3 bases from V and 3 from J, leaving 12 bases between them. Germline CDR1 reads MNHNS; CDR2 reads SASEGT. This table comes from immunoSEQ multiplex PCR, and its TCRdb copy is limited to in-frame clones, with some not included. The data show around 640,000 clones, around 96% seen once. As defined, naive CD8 cells were CD45RO-negative and positively selected for CCR7, with terminally differentiated effector memory CD45RA+ cells excluded. The chain is built from TRBV6-1 and TRBJ1-5, with D possibly TRBD1 on 6 matching bases. This sequence was found in a woman aged 25 to 39 in good health. Sequencing used naive CD8+ T cells sorted from blood. The CDR3 protein is CASSDHRDPNQPQHF. The CDR3, as DNA: TGTGCCAGCAGTGACCACAGGGACCCCAATCAGCCCCAGCATTTT.